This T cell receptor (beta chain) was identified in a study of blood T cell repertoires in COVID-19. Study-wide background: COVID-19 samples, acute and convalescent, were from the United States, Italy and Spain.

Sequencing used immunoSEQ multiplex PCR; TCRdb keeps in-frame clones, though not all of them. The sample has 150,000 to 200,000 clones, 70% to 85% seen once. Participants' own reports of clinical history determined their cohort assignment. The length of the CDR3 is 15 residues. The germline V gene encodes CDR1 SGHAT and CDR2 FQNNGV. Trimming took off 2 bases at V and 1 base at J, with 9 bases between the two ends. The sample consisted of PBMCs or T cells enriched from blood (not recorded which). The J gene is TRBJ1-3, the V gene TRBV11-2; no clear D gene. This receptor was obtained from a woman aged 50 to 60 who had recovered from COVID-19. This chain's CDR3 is CASSLIFSSGNTIYF. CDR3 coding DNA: TGTGCCAGCAGCTTAATTTTTAGTTCTGGAAACACCATATATTTT. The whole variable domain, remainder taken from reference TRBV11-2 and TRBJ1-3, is EAGVAQSPRYKIIEKRQSVAFWCNPISGHATLYWYQQILGQGPKLLIQFQNNGVVDDSQLPKDRFSAERLKGVDSTLKIQPAKLEDSAVYLCASSLIFSSGNTIYFGEGSWLTVV.